The 6 T cell receptor beta chains presented below share a single source sample, sequenced in a study of identical twins. One entry per CDR3 protein results from TCRdb running MiXCR on the 5' RACE reads. The sample holds around 470,000 distinct CDR3 sequences, 13% to 15% seen once. These sequences were also reported in another study, on yellow fever vaccine responses in identical twins.

Specimen: CD4+ T cells sorted from blood. All receptors derive from a woman in her late teens or twenties in good health.

This clonotype was seen more than once but under ten times. The V call is TRBV3-1, the J call TRBJ1-6; no reliable D call. The CDR3 totals 16 residues. V shed 4 bases and J shed 4 bases, with 14 bases lying between them. The germline V gene has CDR1 LGHDT and CDR2 YNNKEL (reference sequence). As DNA, the CDR3 is TGTGCCAGCAGCCGAGACTTTGGGTCATATAATTCACCCCTCCACTTT. It is translated as CASSRDFGSYNSPLHF.

DNA of the CDR3: TGTGCCAGCTCACTAGCGACGGGGGCCCGCACAGATACGCAGTATTTT. Its protein is CASSLATGARTDTQYF. V gene TRBV18 combines with J gene TRBJ2-3, with D perhaps given as TRBD1 or TRBD2 (6 bases each). This CDR3 has 16 residues. Germline CDR1 reads KGHSH; CDR2 reads LQKENI. V dropped 4 bases and J dropped 1 base, with 15 bases sitting between them.

CDR3 amino acids: CASALKGARLAGTEQFF. As DNA, the CDR3 is TGCGCCAGCGCCCTCAAGGGGGCTCGTCTAGCGGGTACTGAGCAGTTCTTC. This sequence joins TRBV10-2 and TRBJ2-1, with D tentatively TRBD2 (8 bases). This CDR3 region has 17 residues. The germline V gene has CDR1 WSHSY and CDR2 SAAADI. V lost 8 bases to trimming and J lost 9 bases, with 29 bases between them.

This chain uses TRBV5-1 with TRBJ2-7; D is perhaps TRBD1 (6 bases). V lost 0 bases to trimming and J lost 2 bases, with 15 bases between them. Germline CDR1 and CDR2: SGHRS and YFSETQ. This CDR3 spans 16 amino acids. CDR3 DNA: TGCGCCAGCAGCTTGGCCCCCGGAACAGGGACCTACGAGCAGTACTTC. Protein: CASSLAPGTGTYEQYF.

The chain is built from TRBV9 and TRBJ2-1; the match to TRBD2 covers 11 bases. CDR1 is SGDLS, CDR2 YYNGEE, per germline. The CDR3 contains 13 residues. Unmatched junction bases numbered 8, after V lost 3 bases and J lost 15 bases. In nucleotides, the CDR3 is TGTGCCAGCAGCGCCCAACTAGCGGGGGTTACGTTCTTC. It encodes CASSAQLAGVTFF.

The rearrangement links TRBV10-2 to TRBJ2-5; 11 nucleotides align to TRBD2. Looked up from germline, CDR1 is WSHSY and CDR2 is SAAADI. The CDR3 spans 13 residues. Trimming took 6 bases from V and 8 from J; bases not matched to a gene: 5. The CDR3 loop is CASSPLAGGTQYF. The CDR3 nucleotides are TGCGCCAGCAGCCCTCTAGCGGGAGGTACCCAGTACTTC.